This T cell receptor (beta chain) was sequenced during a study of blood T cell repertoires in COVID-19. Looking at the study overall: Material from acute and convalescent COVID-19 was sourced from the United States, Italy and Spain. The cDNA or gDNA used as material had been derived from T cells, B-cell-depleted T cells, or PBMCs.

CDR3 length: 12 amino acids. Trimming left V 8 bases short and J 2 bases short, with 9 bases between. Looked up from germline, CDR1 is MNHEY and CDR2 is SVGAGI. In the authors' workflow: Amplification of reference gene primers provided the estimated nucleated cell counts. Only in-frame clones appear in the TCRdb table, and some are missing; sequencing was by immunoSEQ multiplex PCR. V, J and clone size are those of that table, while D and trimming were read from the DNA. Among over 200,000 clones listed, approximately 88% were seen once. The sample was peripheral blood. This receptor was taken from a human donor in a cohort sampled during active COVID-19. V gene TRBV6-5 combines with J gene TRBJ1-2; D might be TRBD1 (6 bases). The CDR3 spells CASAQGNYGYTF. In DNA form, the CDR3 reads TGTGCCAGCGCCCAGGGGAACTATGGCTACACCTTC.